Presented here are 23 T cell receptor beta chains from one specimen sequenced in a study of cytotoxic CD8 clonotypes in ibrutinib-treated CLL (dated by TCRdb to the early 2020s). Preparation of the library involved the immunoSEQ multiplex PCR assay. The table comes from immuneACCESS by way of TCRdb, which keeps in-frame sequences with V and J called. Part of the clones is missing from these tables; in studies checked, under half for an unresolved V gene and the rest for unknown reasons. The sample table lists hundreds of thousands of clones, 70% of them with a count of one. Roughly 15% of the sample comes from the top ten. The label giving this sample's time point can be read as: approximately 25 months on ibrutinib. The input for sequencing was PBMCs, taken after 24 months of ibrutinib treatment. The receptor set was obtained from a human donor with chronic lymphocytic leukemia.

The chain carries TRBV12-5 and TRBJ2-7; perhaps TRBD2 as D (7 bases). Trimming took 7 bases from V and 2 from J, leaving 15 bases between them. The length of the CDR3 is 14 residues. Per germline, CDR1 LGHNT and CDR2 FRNRAP. The CDR3 nucleotides read TGTGCTAGTGCCCAAGGGGGGGGAGCCTACGAGCAGTACTTC. Its protein is CASAQGGGAYEQYF.

J is TRBJ2-5 and V is TRBV19, with D hard to call. CDR3 size: 13 residues. Germline lookup yields CDR1 LNHDA and CDR2 SQIVND (reference sequence). Trimming removed 5 bases at V and 4 bases at J, with 11 bases between. The CDR3 spells CASSVHYGETQYF. The DNA of the CDR3 is TGTGCCAGTAGTGTCCACTACGGAGAGACCCAGTACTTC. The entire variable domain, with the rest obtained from reference TRBV19 and TRBJ2-5, is as follows: DGGITQSPKYLFRKEGQNVTLSCEQNLNHDAMYWYRQDPGQGLRLIYYSQIVNDFQKGDIAEGYSVSREKKESFPLTVTSAQKNPTAFYLCASSVHYGETQYFGPGTRLLVL.

This rearrangement joins TRBV27 to TRBJ2-6; D is uncertain. Germline CDR1 MNHEY, CDR2 SMNVEV (reference sequence). V gave up 5 bases and J gave up 2 bases, with 7 bases separating them. The length of the CDR3 is 14 residues. The chain's CDR3 is CASSPQPGANVLTF. The CDR3 DNA follows: TGTGCCAGCAGTCCCCAGCCTGGGGCCAACGTCCTGACTTTC. Full variable domain (rest looked up from reference TRBV27 and TRBJ2-6): EAQVTQNPRYLITVTGKKLTVTCSQNMNHEYMSWYRQDPGLGLRQIYYSMNVEVTDKGDVPEGYKVSRKEKRNFPLILESPSPNQTSLYFCASSPQPGANVLTFGAGSRLTVL.

The genes are TRBV6-1 and TRBJ1-5; D perhaps matches TRBD1 (5 bases). Germline V CDR1 and CDR2: MNHNS, SASEGT. This CDR3 spans 15 amino acids. Trimming shortened V by 1 base and J by 0 bases, and 7 bases separated the two germline ends. CDR3 nucleotides: TGTGCCAGCAGTGAAGGGACAAGTAGCAATCAGCCCCAGCATTTT. Translated, it gives CASSEGTSSNQPQHF.

V gene TRBV28 combines with J gene TRBJ2-7; 11 bases fit TRBD1. CDR1 and CDR2 (germline): MDHEN, SYDVKM. The V segment lost 5 bases and the J segment 1 base; nucleotides outside the gene matches: 1. CDR3 size: 14 residues. This CDR3 is CASSGQGASYEQYF. The DNA of the CDR3 is TGTGCCAGCAGTGGACAGGGGGCGTCCTACGAGCAGTACTTC.

The chain carries TRBV7-9 and TRBJ2-1; D perhaps matches TRBD1 (6 bases). V dropped 8 bases and J dropped 2 bases, with 10 bases sitting between them. Germline V gene sequence: CDR1 SEHNR, CDR2 FQNEAQ (reference sequence). This CDR3 region has 13 residues. The CDR3 bases are TGTGCCAGCGTGCCAGGGGCCTACAATGAGCAGTTCTTC. Its protein product is CASVPGAYNEQFF.

This CDR3 reads CASSQGGVVGTDTQYF. The CDR3 nucleotides read TGCGCCAGCAGCCAAGGGGGGGTCGTCGGCACAGATACGCAGTATTTT. The chain couples TRBV4-1 to TRBJ2-3; D possibly corresponds to TRBD2 (6 bases). CDR1 is MGHRA and CDR2 is YSYEKL in the germline V gene. V was shortened by 1 base and J by 1 base, with 12 bases between the two germline ends. This CDR3 has 16 residues.

This chain joins TRBV11-2 and TRBJ1-4, with D perhaps TRBD1 (6 bases). The germline V gene has CDR1 SGHAT and CDR2 FQNNGV. CDR3 length: 14 residues. V was pared by 4 bases and J by 7 bases, with 13 bases between. CDR3 nucleotides: TGTGCCAGCAGCTCCCACAGGGCTGCTGAAAAACTGTTTTTT. Its protein product is CASSSHRAAEKLFF.

This chain uses TRBV4-2 with TRBJ1-5, with 7 bases fitting TRBD1. The junction had 7 bases not matched to a gene; V was cut back by 7 bases and J by 1 base. The CDR3 is 15 residues long. Germline V gene data show CDR1 as LGHNA and CDR2 as YNFKEQ. The CDR3 DNA is TGTGCCAGCACGCCGGAACAGGGGAGCAATCAGCCCCAGCATTTT. Translated: CASTPEQGSNQPQHF.

This chain uses TRBV4-3 with TRBJ2-7, with TRBD2 matching 7 bases. CDR1 and CDR2 (germline): LGHNA, YSLEER. This CDR3 region has 15 residues. V was pared by 2 bases and J by 2 bases, with 6 bases of the junction left unmatched. The CDR3 spells CASSQSLAEAYEQYF. As DNA, the CDR3 is TGCGCCAGCAGCCAATCCCTAGCGGAGGCCTACGAGCAGTACTTC.

The gene calls are TRBV29-1 and TRBJ1-2, with 7 nucleotides matching TRBD1. There are 14 residues in the CDR3. The germline V gene has CDR1 SQVTM and CDR2 ANQGSEA. J lost 2 bases, V lost 7 bases, and 10 bases had no gene match. CDR3: CSALEGALNYGYTF. The CDR3 DNA reads as TGCAGCGCCCTTGAGGGGGCGCTGAACTATGGCTACACCTTC. The variable domain in full, completed from reference TRBV29-1 and TRBJ1-2, reads SAVISQKPSRDICQRGTSLTIQCQVDSQVTMMFWYRQQPGQSLTLIATANQGSEATYESGFVIDKFPISRPNLTFSTLTVSNMSPEDSSIYLCSALEGALNYGYTFGSGTRLTVV.

There are a few counts of this clone. V usage is TRBV5-1 and J usage is TRBJ2-7; 9 nucleotides align to TRBD1. The CDR3 runs to 13 residues. The ends lost 2 bases at V and 4 bases at J; junction bases unmatched: 1. Germline V gene data show CDR1 as SGHRS and CDR2 as YFSETQ. CDR3 amino acids: CASSFGTGYEQYF. The CDR3 DNA sequence: TGCGCCAGCAGCTTCGGGACAGGGTACGAGCAGTACTTC.

This clone was observed a handful of times. The chain carries TRBV20-1 and TRBJ2-4; no firm D call. The ends were cut back, 4 bases at V and 2 bases at J, with 0 bases in the middle. Germline V gene sequence: CDR1 DFQATT, CDR2 SNEGSKA (reference sequence). This CDR3 is 10 amino acids long. CDR3 residues: CSATKNIQYF. CDR3 nucleotides: TGCAGTGCTACCAAAAACATTCAGTACTTC.

The chain employs TRBV5-1 and TRBJ2-5; 7 nucleotides align to TRBD2. Per germline, CDR1 SGHRS and CDR2 YFSETQ. With 6 bases clipped from V and 5 bases from J, the junction kept 13 bases outside the gene matches. This CDR3 spans 15 amino acids. Written as DNA, the CDR3 is TGCGCCAGCATGATCGAGGGAGGGCCTTTGGAGACCCAGTACTTC. It encodes CASMIEGGPLETQYF.

V and J are TRBV19 and TRBJ1-2; D is undetermined. The CDR3 is 12 amino acids. With 0 bases removed from V and 7 bases from J, the gap between germline ends came to 6 bases. Germline loops: CDR1 LNHDA, CDR2 SQIVND (reference sequence). This CDR3 reads CASSIEQGGYTF. The DNA of the CDR3 is TGTGCCAGTAGTATAGAACAAGGTGGCTACACCTTC.

The chain links TRBV13 to TRBJ2-7; D could derive from TRBD1 or TRBD2 (5 bases each). Germline V gene lookup returns CDR1 PRHDT and CDR2 FYEKMQ (reference sequence). V shed 8 bases and J shed 3 bases, with 14 bases lying between them. This CDR3 spans 13 amino acids. The CDR3 sequence: CASQSGRRYEQYF. In nucleotides, the CDR3 is TGTGCCAGCCAGTCGGGACGGCGCTACGAGCAGTACTTC.

The CDR3 sequence is CASSLAAGAMETQYF. The CDR3 DNA is TGTGCCAGCAGCTTGGCGGCGGGAGCTATGGAGACCCAGTACTTC. The chain couples TRBV11-1 to TRBJ2-5; TRBD2 matches 7 bases. This CDR3 has 15 residues. Germline CDR1 and CDR2: SGHAT and FQDESV (reference sequence). J lost 5 bases, V lost 3 bases, and 9 bases had no gene match.

The chain carries TRBV7-8 and TRBJ2-7; 7 bases fit TRBD1. CDR1 and CDR2 from the germline V gene are SGHVS and FQNEAQ. CDR3 length: 17 residues. The ends lost 2 bases at V and 1 base at J; junction bases unmatched: 11. The CDR3 DNA sequence: TGTGCCAGCAGCTTATTGGTGGCAGGGGGACGATCCTACGAGCAGTACTTC. This sequence encodes CASSLLVAGGRSYEQYF.

This sequence joins TRBV5-1 and TRBJ2-7; 7 nucleotides align to TRBD2. Germline V CDR1 and CDR2: SGHRS, YFSETQ. The CDR3 loop spans 14 amino acids. V shed 6 bases, J shed 7 bases, and the junction held 13 bases outside the gene matches. The CDR3 DNA is TGCGCCAGCACCCCCGTAAGCGGGATCGGAGAGCAGTACTTC. Translated, it gives CASTPVSGIGEQYF.

CDR3 nucleotides: TGTGCCAGCAGCCATAAGAACGCTTGGAACACTGAAGCTTTCTTT. Its translation is CASSHKNAWNTEAFF. The chain links TRBV7-8 to TRBJ1-1; D is uncertain. Germline-derived CDR1 and CDR2 are SGHVS and FQNEAQ. The length of the CDR3 is 15 residues. V was shortened by 5 bases and J by 1 base, with 14 bases between the two germline ends.

V gene TRBV19 combines with J gene TRBJ2-1; D is ambiguous. The CDR3 has 11 residues. Deletions cut 4 bases from V and 6 bases from J, with 4 bases between. Germline assignment: CDR1 LNHDA and CDR2 SQIVND (reference sequence). The CDR3 here is CASSKGNEQFF. DNA of the CDR3: TGTGCCAGTAGTAAAGGCAATGAGCAGTTCTTC.

The chain uses TRBV6-5 and TRBJ2-5, with D possibly matching TRBD2 (5 bases). Trimming stripped 4 bases from V and 5 bases from J, with 14 bases between. The CDR3 contains 14 residues. Germline V gene lookup returns CDR1 MNHEY and CDR2 SVGAGI. Written as DNA, the CDR3 is TGTGCCAGCAGTTCAACATCCACGGGGGAGACCCAGTACTTC. Protein product: CASSSTSTGETQYF.

The count of this clone is one. DNA of the CDR3: TGTGCCAGCAGTTACTCGGAGTACCTCTACGAGCAGTACTTC. Its protein product is CASSYSEYLYEQYF. J is TRBJ2-7 and V is TRBV6-5; unclear D gene. The CDR3 has 14 residues. Germline CDR1 and CDR2: MNHEY and SVGAGI. Trimming stripped 0 bases from V and 3 bases from J, with 9 bases between.